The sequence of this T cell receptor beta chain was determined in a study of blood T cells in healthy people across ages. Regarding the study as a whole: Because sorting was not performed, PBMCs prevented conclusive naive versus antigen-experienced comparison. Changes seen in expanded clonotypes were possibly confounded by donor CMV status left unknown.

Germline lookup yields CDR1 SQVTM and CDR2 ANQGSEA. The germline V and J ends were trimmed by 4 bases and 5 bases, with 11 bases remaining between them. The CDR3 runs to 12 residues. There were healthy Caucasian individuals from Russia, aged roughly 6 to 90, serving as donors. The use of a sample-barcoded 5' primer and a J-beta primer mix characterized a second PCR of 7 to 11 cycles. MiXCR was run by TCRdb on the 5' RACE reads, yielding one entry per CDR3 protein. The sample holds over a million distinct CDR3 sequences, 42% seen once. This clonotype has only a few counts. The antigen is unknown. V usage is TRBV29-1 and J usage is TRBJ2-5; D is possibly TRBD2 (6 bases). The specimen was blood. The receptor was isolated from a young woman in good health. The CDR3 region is CSVVPGRETQYF. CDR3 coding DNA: TGCAGCGTTGTTCCAGGGAGGGAGACCCAGTACTTC.